This record concerns one T cell receptor beta chain sequence. What it recognizes is unknown. The DNA is left out, because the CDR3 cannot be placed on it with certainty; the CDR3 is given as TCRdb lists it. These data originate in a study of shared clonotypes between healthy human individuals. The CDR3 extends over 14 residues, inclusive of both ends. Looked up from germline, CDR1 is MNHEY and CDR2 is SVGAGI. CD45RO-negative, CCR7-positively selected cells formed the naive CD8 fraction, excluding terminally differentiated effector memory CD45RA+ cells. The study, taken as a whole, reports: Sequencing depth was predicted to influence how clonotypes are shared among donors.

The authors split each subset's genomic DNA evenly across several immunoSEQ plates. TCRdb keeps only in-frame clones here, not all; method: immunoSEQ multiplex PCR. The sample has 550,000 to 650,000 clones, approximately 96% seen once. The clonotype was recovered from a woman in her thirties in good health. Specimen: naive CD8+ T cells sorted from blood. This chain connects TRBV6-5 to TRBJ2-2; no check of the table's D call, TRBD2, against the DNA was made. The CDR3 reads CASTSGLNTGELFF.